This passage covers 4 T cell receptor beta chains from one sample sequenced in a study of radiotherapy plus CTLA-4 blockade in lung cancer listed by TCRdb under 2018. The library was prepared using the immunoSEQ multiplex PCR assay. Entries here come from immuneACCESS through TCRdb and include only in-frame sequences with V and J called. Some clones fail to appear in such tables; in the studies checked, an unresolved V gene covers under half of the shortfall, and the cause of the remainder is unknown. This sample holds some 30,000 clones; 75% to 90% were observed only once. The ten largest clones capture around 25% of the sample. The material was peripheral blood, obtained from a patient treated with radiotherapy plus ipilimumab. The receptors were gathered from a human donor with non-small cell lung cancer that progressed on radiotherapy plus ipilimumab.

CDR3 protein: CASSDPGGLRTEAFF. In nucleotides, the CDR3 is TGTGCCAGTAGTGACCCGGGGGGGTTGAGGACTGAAGCTTTCTTT. The V call is TRBV19, the J call TRBJ1-1; tentative D call: TRBD1 (5 bases). V was cut by 5 bases and J by 5 bases, with 18 bases left in between. This CDR3 is built from 15 residues. CDR1 is LNHDA and CDR2 is SQIVND in the germline V gene (reference sequence).

The chain joins TRBV9 to TRBJ2-1; D is ambiguous. The CDR3 contains 8 residues. Germline V gene data show CDR1 as SGDLS and CDR2 as YYNGEE. V was cut by 7 bases and J by 9 bases, with 2 bases left in between. CDR3 sequence reads: CASREQFF. The CDR3 nucleotides read TGTGCCAGCCGTGAGCAGTTCTTC.

The chain uses TRBV28 and TRBJ1-2; possible D gene TRBD1, 5 bases. CDR1 and CDR2 from the germline V gene are MDHEN and SYDVKM. The CDR3 is 15 amino acids. V was pared by 6 bases and J by 7 bases, with 21 bases between. This CDR3 is CASSRPMDISSGYTF. CDR3 nucleotide sequence: TGTGCCAGCAGCCGTCCTATGGACATTTCATCTGGCTACACCTTC.

V gene TRBV4-3 combines with J gene TRBJ2-4, with 11 bases that match TRBD1. The V segment lost 4 bases and the J segment 6 bases; nucleotides outside the gene matches: 2. Germline CDR1 reads LGHNA; CDR2 reads YSLEER. This CDR3 has 14 amino acids. In DNA, the CDR3 is TGCGCCAGCAGCCCAGGGACAGGGGGAAACATTCAGTACTTC. It yields the protein CASSPGTGGNIQYF.